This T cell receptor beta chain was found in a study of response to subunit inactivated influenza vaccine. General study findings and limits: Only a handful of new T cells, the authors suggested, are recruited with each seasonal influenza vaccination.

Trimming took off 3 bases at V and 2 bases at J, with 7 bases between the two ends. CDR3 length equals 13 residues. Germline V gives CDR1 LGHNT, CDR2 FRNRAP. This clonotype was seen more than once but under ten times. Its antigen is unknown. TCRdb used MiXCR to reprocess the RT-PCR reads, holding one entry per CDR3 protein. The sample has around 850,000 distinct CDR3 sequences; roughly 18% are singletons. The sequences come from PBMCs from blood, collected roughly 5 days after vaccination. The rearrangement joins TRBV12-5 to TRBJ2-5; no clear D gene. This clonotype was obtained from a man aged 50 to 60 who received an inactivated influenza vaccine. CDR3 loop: CASGFGRQETQYF. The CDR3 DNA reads TGTGCTAGTGGTTTCGGCAGACAAGAGACCCAGTACTTC.